These 26 T cell receptor beta chains were sequenced from one sample in a study of response to subunit inactivated influenza vaccine. MiXCR, applied by TCRdb to the RT-PCR reads, yields one record per CDR3 protein. The sample lists 500,000 to 600,000 distinct CDR3 sequences; approximately 12% were seen once. The specimen was PBMCs from blood, collected around seven weeks after vaccination. These receptors all stem from a man aged 45-65 years who received an inactivated influenza vaccine.

The chain couples TRBV7-2 to TRBJ2-2, with D possibly matching TRBD2 (5 bases). With 2 bases removed from V and 0 bases from J, the gap between germline ends came to 10 bases. Germline V lookup: CDR1 SGHTA, CDR2 FQGNSA. This CDR3 region has 16 residues. The CDR3 protein is CASSLRRAANTGELFF. The DNA of the CDR3 is TGTGCCAGCAGCTTACGGCGGGCCGCGAACACCGGGGAGCTGTTTTTT.

The sample holds many counts of this clonotype. This chain uses TRBV20-1 with TRBJ1-1; the D is unclear. From germline, CDR1 is DFQATT and CDR2 SNEGSKA (reference sequence). The CDR3 length is 13 residues. V lost 3 bases and J lost 1, with 9 bases in between. The CDR3 here is CSASGQPNTEAFF. CDR3 coding DNA: TGCAGTGCTAGTGGGCAGCCGAACACTGAAGCTTTCTTT.

This chain's CDR3 is CASSLGTAFQETQYF. The CDR3 nucleotides read TGCGCCAGCAGCCTCGGGACAGCCTTCCAAGAGACCCAGTACTTC. The chain combines TRBV5-1 with TRBJ2-5; 7 bases map to TRBD1. This CDR3 region has 15 residues. Trimming cost V 4 bases and J 1 base; bases outside gene matches: 7. Looked up from germline, CDR1 is SGHRS and CDR2 is YFSETQ.

This clonotype was seen more than once but under ten times. The rearrangement links TRBV12-3 or TRBV12-4 to TRBJ2-5, with D maybe TRBD2 (5 bases). This CDR3 has 13 residues. The V gene lost 6 bases and the J gene lost 1 base, with 9 bases spanning the gap. The CDR3 loop reads CASRARGQETQYF. Here the CDR3 DNA reads TGTGCCAGCAGAGCTCGGGGCCAAGAGACCCAGTACTTC.

This clonotype was recorded a few times. The chain combines TRBV3-1 with TRBJ2-1; D is ambiguous. The CDR3 has 15 amino acids. CDR1 is LGHDT, CDR2 YNNKEL, per germline (reference sequence). Trimming took off 0 bases at V and 4 bases at J, with 10 bases between the two ends. CDR3 protein: CASSQESERYNEQFF. Here the CDR3 DNA reads TGTGCCAGCAGCCAAGAAAGCGAAAGGTACAATGAGCAGTTCTTC.

This chain joins TRBV7-2 and TRBJ2-2; 13 nucleotides agree with TRBD2. From germline, CDR1 is SGHTA and CDR2 FQGNSA. Trimming at V came to 5 bases and at J to 7 bases, leaving 4 bases not matched to a gene. The CDR3 runs to 15 residues. CDR3 amino acids: CASSPGLAGVGELFF. CDR3 DNA: TGTGCCAGCAGCCCCGGACTAGCGGGAGTCGGGGAGCTGTTTTTT.

This clonotype has more than one count but fewer than ten. The chain employs TRBV28 and TRBJ2-7, with TRBD1 identical over 8 bases. Unmatched junction bases numbered 11, after V lost 4 bases and J lost 3 bases. This CDR3 has 16 amino acids. Germline assignment: CDR1 MDHEN and CDR2 SYDVKM. The CDR3 protein is CASSSPRGQGHYEQYF. DNA for the CDR3: TGTGCCAGCAGTTCGCCCCGTGGACAGGGACACTACGAGCAGTACTTC.

The sample holds many counts of this clonotype. This chain uses TRBV5-6 with TRBJ2-1; D remains unclear. The CDR3 sequence is 17 residues long. Per germline, CDR1 SGHDT and CDR2 YYEEEE. V was pared by 0 bases and J by 2 bases, with 15 bases between. CDR3 bases: TGTGCCAGCAGCTTGGAGGGTTTTAGGGCTACCTACAATGAGCAGTTCTTC. Its translation: CASSLEGFRATYNEQFF.

V gene TRBV11-1 combines with J gene TRBJ2-1; maybe TRBD1 (5 bases). This CDR3 has 14 amino acids. Trimming took 3 bases from V and 5 from J, leaving 11 bases between them. Germline V gene data show CDR1 as SGHAT and CDR2 as FQDESV (reference sequence). The CDR3 DNA follows: TGTGCCAGCAGCTTGGGGCGTGCCAACAATGAGCAGTTCTTC. Its translation: CASSLGRANNEQFF.

This clonotype has more than one count but fewer than ten. The genes are TRBV9 and TRBJ2-7, with TRBD2 matching 9 bases. Looked up from germline, CDR1 is SGDLS and CDR2 is YYNGEE. V lost 4 bases to trimming and J lost 0 bases; unmatched junction nucleotides: 2. There are 14 residues in the CDR3. In DNA form, the CDR3 reads TGTGCCAGCAGCAAGGGACTAGCCTCCTACGAGCAGTACTTC. It yields the protein CASSKGLASYEQYF.

This clonotype was observed a few times. CDR3 in amino acids: CASSPGASGYTGELFF. CDR3 sequence (DNA): TGTGCCAGCAGCCCCGGGGCTAGCGGCTACACCGGGGAGCTGTTTTTT. The V call is TRBV7-2, the J call TRBJ2-2, with 7 bases aligning to TRBD2. The CDR3 consists of 16 residues. V dropped 5 bases and J dropped 3; count of bases not matched to a gene: 9. CDR1 and CDR2 from the germline V gene are SGHTA and FQGNSA.

This chain links TRBV20-1 with TRBJ2-3; tentatively, D is TRBD2 (5 bases). Germline-derived CDR1 and CDR2 are DFQATT and SNEGSKA (reference sequence). The ends were cut back, 4 bases at V and 3 bases at J, with 17 bases in the middle. There are 15 residues in the CDR3. CDR3 sequence reads: CSANPGWELTDTQYF. DNA for the CDR3: TGCAGTGCTAACCCCGGGTGGGAGTTAACAGATACGCAGTATTTT.

In this sample, this clonotype turned up once. The J gene is TRBJ2-1, the V gene TRBV7-2; 7 bases are a match to TRBD1. In germline, CDR1 is SGHTA, CDR2 FQGNSA. This CDR3 is built from 13 residues. V was pared by 10 bases and J by 9 bases, with 12 bases of the junction left unmatched. CDR3 loop: CATGTVKAFEQFF. The CDR3 DNA sequence: TGTGCCACCGGGACAGTGAAGGCTTTTGAGCAGTTCTTC.

This clonotype was seen only a few times. The chain uses TRBV5-1 and TRBJ2-7; D possibly corresponds to TRBD1 (5 bases). The germline V gene has CDR1 SGHRS and CDR2 YFSETQ. V gave up 5 bases and J gave up 0 bases, with 12 bases separating them. This CDR3 spans 14 amino acids. In nucleotides, the CDR3 is TGCGCCAGCAGAACAGGCCGAAGCTCCTACGAGCAGTACTTC. Its protein is CASRTGRSSYEQYF.

This clonotype was picked up a small number of times. J is TRBJ2-5 and V is TRBV5-5, with 9 bases that match TRBD2. The CDR3 contains 18 residues. CDR1 is SGHKS and CDR2 is YYEKEE in the germline V gene (reference sequence). Unmatched junction bases numbered 12, after V lost 1 base and J lost 2 bases. The CDR3 nucleotides are TGTGCCAGCAGCTTGCCCAGCTATGCAGCGGGGGGTCAAGAGACCCAGTACTTC. It encodes CASSLPSYAAGGQETQYF.

This clonotype has ten or more counts. V and J are TRBV12-3 or TRBV12-4 and TRBJ1-5; TRBD1 aligns across 7 bases. This CDR3 is built from 16 residues. After removal of 8 bases from V and 6 bases from J, the junction contained 16 bases not matched to a gene. The CDR3 nucleotides read TGTGCCAGCCGGTCAGGGGGAAAAGAGAATGGTCAGCCCCAGCATTTT. Translation gives CASRSGGKENGQPQHF.

V gene TRBV6-6 combines with J gene TRBJ2-3; D remains unclear. CDR3 length: 13 residues. V was trimmed by 7 bases and J by 1 base, leaving 9 bases between them. The germline CDR1 and CDR2 sequences are MNHNY and SVGAGI (reference sequence). This CDR3 reads CASIPPGTDTQYF. The CDR3 nucleotides are TGTGCCAGCATACCCCCCGGCACAGATACGCAGTATTTT.

This clonotype came up a few times. V and J are TRBV19 and TRBJ2-7, with D perhaps TRBD2 (6 bases). The CDR3 contains 14 residues. V lost 2 bases and J lost 2, with 10 bases in between. Looked up from germline, CDR1 is LNHDA and CDR2 is SQIVND (reference sequence). CDR3 amino acids: CASSIISGAYEQYF. The CDR3 DNA reads as TGTGCCAGTAGTATAATTAGCGGAGCCTACGAGCAGTACTTC.

This clonotype was recorded many times. The V call is TRBV2, the J call TRBJ2-1, with 11 bases lining up with TRBD2. The CDR3 extends over 15 amino acids. Germline lookup yields CDR1 SNHLY and CDR2 FYNNEI. J lost 7 bases, V lost 7 bases, and 9 bases had no gene match. This CDR3 reads CASKYDSGGGNEQFF. DNA of the CDR3: TGTGCCAGCAAATACGATAGCGGGGGGGGGAATGAGCAGTTCTTC.

This clonotype was picked up a small number of times. The CDR3 bases are TGTGCCAGCAGTACCAGACAGGGGGCGGTTGAGCAGTTCTTC. Protein: CASSTRQGAVEQFF. J is TRBJ2-1 and V is TRBV6-1, with 10 bases aligning to TRBD1. The germline V gene has CDR1 MNHNS and CDR2 SASEGT. Trimming took 5 bases from V and 9 from J; bases not matched to a gene: 7. This CDR3 has 14 amino acids.

In this sample, this clonotype turned up a few times. The chain couples TRBV7-9 to TRBJ2-1, with TRBD1 matching over 8 bases. The CDR3 contains 15 residues. Germline trimming cut 6 bases from V and 7 bases from J; bases unmatched to any gene: 11. Germline V gives CDR1 SEHNR, CDR2 FQNEAQ (reference sequence). CDR3 protein: CASRTQRQGRNEQFF. The CDR3 coding sequence is TGTGCCAGCAGGACCCAACGACAGGGGAGGAATGAGCAGTTCTTC. Drawing the rest from reference TRBV7-9 and TRBJ2-1, the complete variable domain is DTGVSQNPRHKITKRGQNVTFRCDPISEHNRLYWYRQTLGQGPEFLTYFQNEAQLEKSRLLSDRFSAERPKGSFSTLEIQRTEQGDSAMYLCASRTQRQGRNEQFFGPGTRLTVL.

The chain uses TRBV29-1 and TRBJ1-5, with D perhaps TRBD1 (5 bases). The CDR3 extends over 14 amino acids. Germline V gene sequence: CDR1 SQVTM, CDR2 ANQGSEA. The V end was cut by 6 bases, the J end by 2 bases, with 14 bases between. The DNA for the CDR3 is TGCAGCGTGGGGACGGGGGATGGCAATCAGCCCCAGCATTTT. Translated, it gives CSVGTGDGNQPQHF.

This clonotype was counted at least ten times. The V call is TRBV6-1, the J call TRBJ1-6; D is undetermined. There are 15 residues in the CDR3. Between the trimmed V and J ends, which lost 1 base and 7 bases, there was a span of 11 bases. Germline V gene sequence: CDR1 MNHNS, CDR2 SASEGT. The CDR3 sequence is CASSEVGRRNSPLHF. CDR3 nucleotides: TGTGCCAGCAGTGAAGTAGGCAGGAGGAATTCACCCCTCCACTTT.

This clonotype was picked up many times. The V and J genes are TRBV7-9 and TRBJ2-1; maybe TRBD2 (6 bases). The CDR3 extends over 15 amino acids. V was pared by 6 bases and J by 4 bases, with 16 bases between. Germline loops: CDR1 SEHNR, CDR2 FQNEAQ (reference sequence). CDR3 protein: CASRDGTPEYNEQFF. In DNA, the CDR3 is TGTGCCAGCAGGGACGGGACTCCAGAGTACAATGAGCAGTTCTTC. The full variable domain, in which reference TRBV7-9 and TRBJ2-1 provide the parts outside the CDR3, is DTGVSQNPRHKITKRGQNVTFRCDPISEHNRLYWYRQTLGQGPEFLTYFQNEAQLEKSRLLSDRFSAERPKGSFSTLEIQRTEQGDSAMYLCASRDGTPEYNEQFFGPGTRLTVL.

This clonotype has a handful of counts. The V gene is TRBV12-3 or TRBV12-4, the J gene TRBJ2-6, with D perhaps assigned TRBD1 or TRBD2 (5 bases each). Trimming took off 3 bases at V and 0 bases at J, with 9 bases between the two ends. The CDR3 is 16 residues long. Here the CDR3 reads CASSFSGTSGANVLTF. The CDR3, as DNA: TGTGCCAGCAGTTTTTCAGGGACCTCTGGGGCCAACGTCCTGACTTTC.

J is TRBJ2-3 and V is TRBV5-1; D uncertain. V lost 0 bases, J lost 1 base, and 9 bases lay in between. The CDR3 loop spans 15 amino acids. Germline V gene lookup returns CDR1 SGHRS and CDR2 YFSETQ. CDR3 residues: CASSLARTRTDTQYF. The CDR3 DNA sequence: TGCGCCAGCAGCTTGGCCAGGACCCGCACAGATACGCAGTATTTT.